These 11 T cell receptor beta chains came from one sample sequenced in a study of T cells after yellow fever vaccination. Using its own MiXCR run on the 5' RACE reads, TCRdb lists one record per CDR3 protein. The top ten clones hold 3.3% of a sample with some 340,000 distinct CDR3 sequences, about 10% of them seen once. The material sequenced was CD4+ T cells sorted from PBMCs, taken 45 days after the yellow fever booster vaccination. The receptors come from a man in his late teens or twenties who received the YFV17D yellow fever vaccine.

This clonotype has at least ten counts. The genes are TRBV29-1 and TRBJ2-1, with a tentative D call TRBD2 (6 bases). This CDR3 region has 15 residues. Deletions cut 4 bases from V and 7 bases from J, with 20 bases between. Germline CDR1 reads SQVTM; CDR2 reads ANQGSEA. The CDR3 DNA reads as TGCAGCGTTGTGCGAATGCCGGGAGAGTCAAATGAGCAGTTCTTC. This gives the protein CSVVRMPGESNEQFF.

The rearrangement joins TRBV5-1 to TRBJ2-2, with D perhaps TRBD2 (5 bases). Between the trimmed V and J ends, which lost 4 bases and 7 bases, there was a span of 11 bases. The CDR3 has 13 amino acids. The germline CDR1 and CDR2 sequences are SGHRS and YFSETQ. This CDR3 is CASSLQAGGELFF. CDR3 nucleotide sequence: TGCGCCAGCAGCCTCCAGGCGGGCGGGGAGCTGTTTTTT.

This clonotype has just a few counts. This chain connects TRBV7-2 to TRBJ1-2; 7 bases are a match to TRBD1. The CDR3 covers 15 residues. The ends lost 5 bases at V and 4 bases at J; junction bases unmatched: 10. Per germline, CDR1 SGHTA and CDR2 FQGNSA. The CDR3 nucleotides read TGTGCCAGCAGCCCCCACAGGGGACTGGCCTATGGCTACACCTTC. Amino acid sequence: CASSPHRGLAYGYTF.

The sample holds many counts of this clonotype. The gene calls are TRBV27 and TRBJ2-7, with 8 bases identical to TRBD1. Trimming took 2 bases from V and 3 from J; bases not matched to a gene: 6. Germline assignment: CDR1 MNHEY and CDR2 SMNVEV (reference sequence). The CDR3 is 15 amino acids. The CDR3 reads CASSLGRGRIYEQYF. CDR3 bases: TGTGCCAGCAGTTTAGGCAGGGGGCGCATCTACGAGCAGTACTTC.

This clonotype was recorded at least ten times. The chain couples TRBV5-6 to TRBJ2-6, with unresolved D. Germline CDR1 is SGHDT and CDR2 is YYEEEE. The CDR3 contains 18 residues. Trimming cost V 0 bases and J 3 bases, with 16 bases left between them. The CDR3 is CASSLALGESYGANVLTF. The CDR3 DNA sequence: TGTGCCAGCAGCTTGGCCTTGGGTGAGTCATATGGGGCCAACGTCCTGACTTTC.

This clonotype has more than one count but fewer than ten. The chain is built from TRBV10-3 and TRBJ2-3, with TRBD2 matching 15 bases. The CDR3 loop spans 19 amino acids. In germline, CDR1 is ENHRY, CDR2 SYGVKD. V shed 6 bases, J shed 0 bases, and the junction held 10 bases outside the gene matches. The CDR3 region is CAIRPGLAGGPKSTDTQYF. The CDR3 nucleotides read TGTGCCATCAGACCGGGACTAGCGGGGGGCCCTAAAAGCACAGATACGCAGTATTTT.

The V gene is TRBV7-6, the J gene TRBJ2-4; 11 bases fit TRBD2. This CDR3 has 15 amino acids. Losses at the gene ends were 5 bases for V and 8 bases for J; bases not matched to a gene: 8. The germline gives CDR1 SGHVS, CDR2 FNYEAQ. Here the CDR3 DNA reads TGTGCCAGCAGCCCGTTAGCGGGGGGGCCGTACATTCAGTACTTC. It is translated as CASSPLAGGPYIQYF.

The CDR3 DNA is TGCGCCAGCAGCTCAGCTCGCCAGTCCTTCCACAGGGAGGGCTACACCTTC. It is translated as CASSSARQSFHREGYTF. This rearrangement joins TRBV5-1 to TRBJ1-2, with D perhaps matching TRBD1 (6 bases). V was trimmed by 3 bases and J by 8 bases, leaving 26 bases between them. The length of the CDR3 is 17 residues. In germline, CDR1 is SGHRS, CDR2 YFSETQ. The full variable domain, rest sourced from reference TRBV5-1 and TRBJ1-2, is KAGVTQTPRYLIKTRGQQVTLSCSPISGHRSVSWYQQTPGQGLQFLFEYFSETQRNKGNFPGRFSGRQFSNSRSEMNVSTLELGDSALYLCASSSARQSFHREGYTFGSGTRLTVV.

This rearrangement joins TRBV5-6 to TRBJ2-7, with 8 bases matching TRBD1. The CDR3 loop spans 14 amino acids. Germline V gene lookup returns CDR1 SGHDT and CDR2 YYEEEE. With 4 bases clipped from V and 2 bases from J, the junction kept 5 bases outside the gene matches. CDR3 region: CASSLRQGPYEQYV. DNA of the CDR3: TGTGCCAGCAGCCTTAGACAGGGGCCCTACGAGCAGTACGTC.

The V gene is TRBV12-3 or TRBV12-4, the J gene TRBJ1-1, with D unresolved. Trimming removed 5 bases from V and 2 bases from J, with 21 bases in between. The CDR3 has 17 residues. CDR3 residues: CASSQHDPGGSNTEAFF. The CDR3 DNA reads TGTGCCAGCAGTCAACACGACCCGGGAGGTTCTAACACTGAAGCTTTCTTT.

About this clonotype itself: A single base separates this from a much larger clone, so it may be a read error. The chain combines TRBV6-6 with TRBJ2-1; the D gene could be TRBD1 or TRBD2 (6 bases each). This CDR3 has 15 residues. The germline CDR1 and CDR2 sequences are MNHNY and SVGAGI (reference sequence). CDR3 sequence: CVSSITEGGESEQFF. The CDR3 bases are TGTGTCAGCAGTATCACCGAGGGGGGTGAGAGTGAGCAGTTCTTC.